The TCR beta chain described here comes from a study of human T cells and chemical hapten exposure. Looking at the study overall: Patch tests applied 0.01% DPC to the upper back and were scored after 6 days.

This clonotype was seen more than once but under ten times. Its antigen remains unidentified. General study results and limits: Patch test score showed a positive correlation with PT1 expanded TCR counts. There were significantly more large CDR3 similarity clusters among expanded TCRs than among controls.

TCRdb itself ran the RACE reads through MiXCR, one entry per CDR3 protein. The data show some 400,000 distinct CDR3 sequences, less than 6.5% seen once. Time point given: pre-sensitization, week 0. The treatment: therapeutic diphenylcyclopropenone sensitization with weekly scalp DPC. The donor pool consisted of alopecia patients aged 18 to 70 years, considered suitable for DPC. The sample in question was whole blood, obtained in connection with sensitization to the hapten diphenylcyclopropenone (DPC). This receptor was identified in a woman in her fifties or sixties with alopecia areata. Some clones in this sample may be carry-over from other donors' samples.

The chain's CDR3 is CASSPNGPPFEAFF. DNA of the CDR3: TGTGCCAGCAGCCCCAACGGGCCCCCCTTCGAAGCTTTCTTT. The chain employs TRBV6-5 and TRBJ1-1; no firm D call. V shed 6 bases and J shed 8 bases, with 19 bases lying between them. This CDR3 has 14 amino acids. Germline V CDR1 and CDR2: MNHEY, SVGAGI.